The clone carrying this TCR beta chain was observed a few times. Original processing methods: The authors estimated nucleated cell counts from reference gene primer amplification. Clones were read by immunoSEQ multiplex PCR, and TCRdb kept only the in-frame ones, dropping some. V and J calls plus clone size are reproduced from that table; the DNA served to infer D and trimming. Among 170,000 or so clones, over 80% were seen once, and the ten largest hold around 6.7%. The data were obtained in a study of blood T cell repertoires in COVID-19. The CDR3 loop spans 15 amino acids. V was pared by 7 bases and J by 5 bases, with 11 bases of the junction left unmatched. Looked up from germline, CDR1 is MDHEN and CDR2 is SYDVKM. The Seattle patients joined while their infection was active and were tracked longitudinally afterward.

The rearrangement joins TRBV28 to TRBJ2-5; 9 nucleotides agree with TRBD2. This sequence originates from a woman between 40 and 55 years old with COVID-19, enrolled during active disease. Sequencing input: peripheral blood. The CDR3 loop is CASTPLAGVAETQYF. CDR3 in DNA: TGTGCCAGCACCCCCTTAGCGGGAGTAGCGGAGACCCAGTACTTC.